This TCR beta chain was sequenced for a study of beta chain features in type 1 diabetes. Per the germline V gene, CDR1 is SGHNT and CDR2 is YYREEE (reference sequence). The CDR3 has 16 amino acids. TCRB transcripts that were expressed got sequenced, as all of the isolated RNA had been reverse transcribed. Only in-frame clones appear in the TCRdb table, and some are missing; sequencing was by immunoSEQ multiplex PCR. The sample holds over 65,000 clones, 25% to 35% seen once. This clone was seen a handful of times. The sequence derives from a woman aged 18-29 years in good health. Sequences were obtained from stem cell memory CD4+ T cells from blood. The chain carries TRBV5-4 and TRBJ2-5; TRBD2 matches at 8 bases. The better agreement between TRBJ2-7 and the DNA end casts doubt on the J call. This CDR3 reads CASSPGNSGDSYEQYF. CDR3 sequence (DNA): TGTGCCAGCAGCCCTGGCAATAGCGGGGACTCCTACGAGCAGTACTTC.